This T cell receptor (beta chain) originates from a study of cytomegalovirus exposure and HLA in healthy donors. With respect to this clone: Its antigen is not known.

Study-level results: Among TCR beta chains of equal frequency, HLA-associated ones were more clonally expanded in a later analysis. It was reported that TCR beta sequences correctly inferred the HLA-A and HLA-B alleles for most subjects. The study had only CMV serostatus as immune exposure information.

Trimming shortened V by 5 bases and J by 7 bases, and 17 bases separated the two germline ends. This CDR3 contains 15 residues. Germline V gene sequence: CDR1 SGHTA, CDR2 FQGNSA. Primers: 60 Vbeta forward and 13 Jbeta reverse. The table came from immunoSEQ multiplex PCR; TCRdb's copy has only in-frame clones and leaves some out. This sample's table reports fewer than 100,000 clones. Input material: PBMCs. This chain connects TRBV7-2 to TRBJ1-4; a possible D gene is TRBD1 (5 bases). This receptor was identified in a man over 45 in good health and CMV-seronegative. The CDR3 region has the DNA TGTGCCAGCAGCCCGATCGGGGGACGGGGTGAAAAACTGTTTTTT. This encodes CASSPIGGRGEKLFF.